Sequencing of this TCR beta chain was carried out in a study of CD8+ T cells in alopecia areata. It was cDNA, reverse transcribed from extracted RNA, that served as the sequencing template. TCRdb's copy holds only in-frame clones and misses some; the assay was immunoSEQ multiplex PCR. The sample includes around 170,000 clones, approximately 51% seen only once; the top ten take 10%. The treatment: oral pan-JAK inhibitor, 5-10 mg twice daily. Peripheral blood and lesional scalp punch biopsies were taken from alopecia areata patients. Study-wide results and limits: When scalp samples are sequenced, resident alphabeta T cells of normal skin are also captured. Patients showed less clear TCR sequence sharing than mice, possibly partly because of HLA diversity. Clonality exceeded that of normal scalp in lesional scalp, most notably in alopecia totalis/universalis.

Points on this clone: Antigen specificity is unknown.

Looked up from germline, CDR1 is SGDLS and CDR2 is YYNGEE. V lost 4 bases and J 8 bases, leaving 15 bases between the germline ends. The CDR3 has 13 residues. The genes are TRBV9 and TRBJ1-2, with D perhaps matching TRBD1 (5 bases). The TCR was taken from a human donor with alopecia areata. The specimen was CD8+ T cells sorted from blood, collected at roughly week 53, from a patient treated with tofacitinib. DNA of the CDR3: TGTGCCAGCAGCACGAGGGGACGTATGGGCTACACCTTC. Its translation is CASSTRGRMGYTF.